The clone carrying this T cell receptor beta chain occurred once. With V trimmed by 6 bases and J by 8 bases, 7 bases remained unmatched. This CDR3 region has 14 residues. Germline loops: CDR1 ENHRY, CDR2 SYGVKD. This entry is derived from a study of Ad26.COV2.S vaccination and SARS-CoV-2 variants. As for the study in general: Intramuscular Ad26.COV2.S doses were given once or twice, 56 days apart.

As to treatment: some 20 received Ad26.COV2.S at low or high dose, single or two shots; about 5 received placebo; per-sample allocation not given. Each sample was drawn 63 days after the first injection (of vaccine or placebo). Produced via immunoSEQ multiplex PCR; TCRdb's table is partial and in-frame only. The repertoire holds 200,000 to 300,000 clones, with roughly 90% as singletons. The sequence derives from a person aged 18-65 years who received the Ad26.COV2.S COVID-19 vaccine or a placebo. The rearrangement links TRBV10-3 to TRBJ2-1; TRBD1 matches 10 bases. The source was peripheral blood, collected in a trial of Ad26.COV2.S vaccine versus placebo. The CDR3 bases are TGTGCCATCAGCCTGGGACAGGGGATCGATGAGCAGTTCTTC. Its translation: CAISLGQGIDEQFF.